These T cell receptor beta chains were read from a single sample in a study of blood T cell repertoires in COVID-19. The repertoire was sequenced with immunoSEQ multiplex PCR; TCRdb's copy has only in-frame clones and lacks some. The sample includes around 71,000 clones, about 70% of them seen just once. The sequenced material came from peripheral blood. Receptor source: an elderly woman with active or convalescent COVID-19. Both conserved end residues are part of each CDR3. The D gene is left open where the match is weak. Clone size appears in some rows only: once, few, many, or a class for an expanded clone.

d_call	v_call	j_call	clone_size	cdr3_nt	cdr3_aa
.	TRBV6-2/TRBV6-3	TRBJ2-5	.	TGTGCCAGCAGTTACGATACAGGTCGAGAGACCCAGTACTTC	CASSYDTGRETQYF
.	TRBV2	TRBJ2-2	.	TGTGCCAGCAGCCGGGGGTGGAACACCGGGGAGCTGTTTTTT	CASSRGWNTGELFF
TRBD2	TRBV29-1	TRBJ2-1	once	TGCAGCGTTGAAGCTACCGGCGGGGGGGCCGCCAATGAGCAGTTCTTC	CSVEATGGGAANEQFF
TRBD2	TRBV15	TRBJ2-1	many	TGTGCCACCAGCAGAACTAGCGGGGTGTGGAATGAGCAGTTCTTC	CATSRTSGVWNEQFF
.	TRBV5-1	TRBJ1-1	.	TGCGCCAGCAGCTTGGAACGGCCGAACGGGTTGGCTTTCTTT	CASSLERPNGLAFF
TRBD1	TRBV28	TRBJ2-3	many	TGTGCCAGCAGGCCCGGGACAGGGATGGAATTT	CASRPGTGMEF
.	TRBV19	TRBJ1-1	once	TGTGCCAGTAGACTCGGAGCGACAGTGAACACTGAAGCTTTCTTT	CASRLGATVNTEAFF
TRBD2	TRBV27	TRBJ2-5	.	TGTGCCAGCAGGAGCGGGGGAGCGCAAGAGACCCAGTACTTC	CASRSGGAQETQYF
.	TRBV6-2/TRBV6-3	TRBJ1-1	once	TGTGCCAGCAGTACAGGGACTGAAGCTTTCTTT	CASSTGTEAFF
.	TRBV12-3/TRBV12-4	TRBJ1-1	.	TGTGCCAGCAGGATATTAGACACTGAAGCTTTCTTT	CASRILDTEAFF
.	TRBV19	TRBJ2-2	once	TGTGCCAGTAGCTATAACGGGTTCCGGGATGCCGGGGAGCTGTTTTTT	CASSYNGFRDAGELFF
.	TRBV12-3/TRBV12-4	TRBJ1-5	.	TGTGCCAGCAGGTTCACAGGGAATCAGCCCCAGCATTTT	CASRFTGNQPQHF
.	TRBV6-1	TRBJ2-5	.	TGTGCCAGCAGTGAACCTCGGGTCTGGTATGAGGGGGGGCAAGAGACCCAGTACTTC	CASSEPRVWYEGGQETQYF
.	TRBV19	TRBJ1-5	.	TGTGCCAGTAGTATAGACAGGGTACCCAATCAGCCCCAGCATTTT	CASSIDRVPNQPQHF
.	TRBV20-1	TRBJ2-7	.	TGCAGTGCTAGTTCGACCCTAGTTGCTCTCTCCTACGAGCAGTACTTC	CSASSTLVALSYEQYF
TRBD1	TRBV4-3	TRBJ2-7	.	TGCGCCAGCAGCCCAGAAACAGGGGTCGAGCAGTACTTC	CASSPETGVEQYF
.	TRBV11-2	TRBJ2-7	.	TGTGCCAGCAGCTTAAGGTCGGTCACGGGGGGCCTTACCTACGAGCAGTACTTC	CASSLRSVTGGLTYEQYF
TRBD1	TRBV6-1	TRBJ2-3	once	TGTGCCAGCAGTGCTAGCCGGGACAGGGTTACAGATACGCAGTATTTT	CASSASRDRVTDTQYF
TRBD1	TRBV11-2	TRBJ1-2	few	TGTGCCAGCAGCAGGGGGCTTGGCTACACCTTC	CASSRGLGYTF
.	TRBV5-4	TRBJ2-2	few	TGTGCCAGCAGCTTGGCGGGGGTTACCGGGGAGCTGTTTTTT	CASSLAGVTGELFF
TRBD1	TRBV3-1/TRBV3-2	TRBJ2-2	.	TGTGCCAGCAGTTTTCCGGGACAGAAGACCGGGGAGCTGTTTTTT	CASSFPGQKTGELFF
TRBD1	TRBV11-1	TRBJ1-2	.	TGTGCCAGCAGCCCAAGACAGGGAGATGGCTACACCTTC	CASSPRQGDGYTF
TRBD2	TRBV5-6	TRBJ2-7	.	TGTGCCAGCAGCAATGGACTAGCTGGGGAGCAGTACTTC	CASSNGLAGEQYF
.	TRBV6-5	TRBJ1-5	.	TGTGCCAGCAGTCTCCCTGTAAGTAGTCAGCCCCAGCATTTT	CASSLPVSSQPQHF
.	TRBV7-9	TRBJ1-1	.	TGTGCCAGCAGCCCGAAGGTCAGACAGAACACTGAAGCTTTCTTT	CASSPKVRQNTEAFF
.	TRBV7-2	TRBJ2-1	.	TGTGCCAGCAGCTCTACAGGGGCGGGACTCTACAATGAGCAGTTCTTC	CASSSTGAGLYNEQFF
.	TRBV30	TRBJ1-1	.	TGTGCCTGGGGGGGCATGAACACTGAAGCTTTCTTT	CAWGGMNTEAFF
.	TRBV21-1	TRBJ1-6	few	TGTGCCAGCAGCAGCGGACAGCCCAATTCACCCCTCCACTTT	CASSSGQPNSPLHF
.	TRBV5-6	TRBJ2-5	.	TGTGCCAGCAGCTTGGTAGGCAGGGATACGGAGACCCAGTACTTC	CASSLVGRDTETQYF
TRBD1	TRBV2	TRBJ2-2	few	TGTGCCAGCTGGACAGGGGAGGGCGGGGAGCTGTTTTTT	CASWTGEGGELFF
.	TRBV4-1	TRBJ2-3	.	TGCGCCAGCAGCTACCGAGCGCGGGCTAGCACAGATACGCAGTATTTT	CASSYRARASTDTQYF
.	TRBV2	TRBJ2-2	.	TGTGCCAGCAGTGGAGGCAGGGCGGACACCGGGGAGCTGTTTTTT	CASSGGRADTGELFF
.	TRBV7-2	TRBJ1-5	.	TGTGCCAGCAGCTCACAAAGTAGCAATCAGCCCCAGCATTTT	CASSSQSSNQPQHF
TRBD1	TRBV5-1	TRBJ2-3	.	TGCGCCAGCAGCTCAACAGGGGAAACGGCAGATACGCAGTATTTT	CASSSTGETADTQYF
TRBD1	TRBV30	TRBJ1-6	.	TGTGCCTGGAGTCCCGGGACAGCAGGTTCACCCCTCCACTTT	CAWSPGTAGSPLHF
.	TRBV7-9	TRBJ1-1	.	TGTGCCAGCAGCTTAGAAGGGGCTGAAGCTTTCTTT	CASSLEGAEAFF
.	TRBV28	TRBJ1-2	.	TGTGCCAGCAGTACCCGGGAAGGGCGGGGCTACACCTTC	CASSTREGRGYTF
TRBD1	TRBV6-5	TRBJ1-1	.	TGTGCCAGCAGAGCCGGGACAGGGCCCGGCACTGAAGCTTTCTTT	CASRAGTGPGTEAFF
.	TRBV7-2	TRBJ1-4	.	TGTGCCAGCAGCTTAGCGCTAGGCCGGGGGAATGAAAAACTGTTTTTT	CASSLALGRGNEKLFF
.	TRBV7-8	TRBJ1-1	.	TGTGCCAGCAGCTTAGGGCGGGGAGTGAACACTGAAGCTTTCTTT	CASSLGRGVNTEAFF
TRBD2	TRBV28	TRBJ2-5	.	TGTGCCAGCAGTTTGATGCGGGGGGGCCGAGAGACCCAGTACTTC	CASSLMRGGRETQYF
.	TRBV11-2	TRBJ2-1	.	TGTGCCAGCAGCGTGGGGGGGGGCTTTACTTACAATGAGCAGTTCTTC	CASSVGGGFTYNEQFF
.	TRBV7-9	TRBJ2-3	.	TGTGCCAGCAGCCCCCGGGAAACCGAATCCACAGATACGCAGTATTTT	CASSPRETESTDTQYF
.	TRBV2	TRBJ2-1	.	TGTGCCAGCAGCTCTGTTAGCTCCTACAATGAGCAGTTCTTC	CASSSVSSYNEQFF
.	TRBV6-5	TRBJ2-2	.	TGTGCCAGCAGCCGCCAGTTGGCCGGGGAGCTGTTTTTT	CASSRQLAGELFF
.	TRBV19	TRBJ1-5	.	TGTGCCAGTACCGAGGGGCAGGGGCGTAGCAATCAGCCCCAGCATTTT	CASTEGQGRSNQPQHF
.	TRBV25-1	TRBJ1-2	.	TGTGCCAGCACCCGAGGGGAGGGTGGTTACTATGGCTACACCTTC	CASTRGEGGYYGYTF
TRBD1	TRBV6-5	TRBJ1-4	.	TGTGCCAGCAGTTACGACAGGGATGAAAAACTGTTTTTT	CASSYDRDEKLFF
TRBD1	TRBV6-1	TRBJ1-2	.	TGTGCCAGCAGTGGAGCGGGACAGGTGACCTATGGCTACACCTTC	CASSGAGQVTYGYTF
TRBD1	TRBV5-1	TRBJ2-3	.	TGCGCCAGCAGCCTCAGGACAGGGGGATCAGATACGCAGTATTTT	CASSLRTGGSDTQYF
.	TRBV6-2/TRBV6-3	TRBJ2-5	.	TGTGCCAGCAGTTACACGGGGGTAAAGACCCAGTACTTC	CASSYTGVKTQYF
.	TRBV12-3/TRBV12-4	TRBJ1-2	few	TGTGCCAACCCCCCCACACAGGAAACTTACACCTTC	CANPPTQETYTF
TRBD1	TRBV2	TRBJ1-2	.	TGTGCCAGCAGCCTTAGGACAGGGGACGGCTACACCTTC	CASSLRTGDGYTF
.	TRBV19	TRBJ2-5	once	TGTGCCAGTAGTACCCTGTCGTCAGGTGAGACCCAGTACTTC	CASSTLSSGETQYF
.	TRBV5-1	TRBJ1-1	few	TGCGCCAGCAGCTTGGCCTCAGGGATTAACACTGAAGCTTTCTTT	CASSLASGINTEAFF